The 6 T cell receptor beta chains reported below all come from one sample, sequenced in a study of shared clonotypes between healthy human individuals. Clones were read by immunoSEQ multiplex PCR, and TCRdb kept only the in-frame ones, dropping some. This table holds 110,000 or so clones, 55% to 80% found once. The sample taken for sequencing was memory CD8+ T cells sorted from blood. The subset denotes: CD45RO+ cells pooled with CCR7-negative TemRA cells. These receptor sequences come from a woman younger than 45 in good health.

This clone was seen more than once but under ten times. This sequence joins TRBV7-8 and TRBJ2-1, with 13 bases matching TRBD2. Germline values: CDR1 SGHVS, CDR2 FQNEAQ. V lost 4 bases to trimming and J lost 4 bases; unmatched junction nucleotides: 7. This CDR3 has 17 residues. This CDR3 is CASSSLAGGPLYNEQFF. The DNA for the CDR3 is TGTGCCAGCAGCTCACTAGCGGGAGGGCCGTTATACAATGAGCAGTTCTTC. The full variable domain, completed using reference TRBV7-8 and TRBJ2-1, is GAGVSQSPRYKVAKRGQDVALRCDPISGHVSLFWYQQALGQGPEFLTYFQNEAQLDKSGLPSDRFFAERPEGSVSTLKIQRTQQEDSAVYLCASSSLAGGPLYNEQFFGPGTRLTVL.

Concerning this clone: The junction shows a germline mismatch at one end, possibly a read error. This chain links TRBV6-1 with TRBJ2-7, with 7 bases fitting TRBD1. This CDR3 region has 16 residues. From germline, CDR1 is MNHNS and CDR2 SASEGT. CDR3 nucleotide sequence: TGTGCCATCAGTGACCCGACAGGGACGACCCACTACGAGCAGTACTTC. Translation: CAISDPTGTTHYEQYF.

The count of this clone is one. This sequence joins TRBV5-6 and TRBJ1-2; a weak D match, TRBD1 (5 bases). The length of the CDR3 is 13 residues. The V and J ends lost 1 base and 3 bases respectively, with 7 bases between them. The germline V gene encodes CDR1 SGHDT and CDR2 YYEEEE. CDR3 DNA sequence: TGTGCCAGCAGCTTGTTAGGGGACTATGGCTACACCTTC. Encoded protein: CASSLLGDYGYTF.

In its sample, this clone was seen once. The CDR3 bases are TGTGCCAGTAGTAGAGGCGATGAGCAGTTCTTC. Translated: CASSRGDEQFF. The rearrangement joins TRBV19 to TRBJ2-1; no reliable D call. Germline V gene sequence: CDR1 LNHDA, CDR2 SQIVND (reference sequence). V was clipped by 4 bases and J by 8 bases, with 6 bases between them. This CDR3 spans 11 amino acids.

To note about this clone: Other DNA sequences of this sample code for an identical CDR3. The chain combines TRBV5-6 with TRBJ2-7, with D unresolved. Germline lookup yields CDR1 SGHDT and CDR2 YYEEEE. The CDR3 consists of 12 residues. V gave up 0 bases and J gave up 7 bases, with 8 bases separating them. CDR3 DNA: TGTGCCAGCAGCTTGGCCGGTGGTGAGCAGTACTTC. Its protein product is CASSLAGGEQYF.

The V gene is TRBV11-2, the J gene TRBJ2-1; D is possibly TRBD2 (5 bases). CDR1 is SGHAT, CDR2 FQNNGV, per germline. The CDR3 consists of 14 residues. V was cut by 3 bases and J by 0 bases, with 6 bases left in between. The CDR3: CASSLAGSYNEQFF. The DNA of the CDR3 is TGTGCCAGCAGCTTGGCGGGCTCCTACAATGAGCAGTTCTTC.